Sequencing of this T cell receptor (beta chain) was carried out in a study of blood T cell repertoires in COVID-19. For the study at large: COVID-19 samples from acute and convalescent phases originated in the United States, Italy and Spain. PBMCs, B-cell-depleted T cells, or T cells were the source of the cDNA or gDNA that made up the material.

The CDR3 extends over 16 amino acids. Germline V gives CDR1 SGHRS, CDR2 YFSETQ. Trimming removed 4 bases from V and 6 bases from J; junction bases left unmatched: 11. Original data processing: How many nucleated cells were present was estimated from reference gene primer amplification. Measured with immunoSEQ multiplex PCR; TCRdb has only the in-frame clones, and not every one. For V, J and clone size, that table is used; D and trimming come from the DNA. The table lists some 200,000 clones, about 88% of them singletons, with about 6.3% in the top ten. The receptor was derived from a man aged 35 to 55 with active or convalescent COVID-19. Sample: peripheral blood. The genes are TRBV5-1 and TRBJ1-4, with 8 positions matching TRBD1. Here the CDR3 reads CASSPDPTGEDEKLFF. Written as DNA, the CDR3 is TGCGCCAGCAGCCCGGACCCGACAGGGGAGGATGAAAAACTGTTTTTT.